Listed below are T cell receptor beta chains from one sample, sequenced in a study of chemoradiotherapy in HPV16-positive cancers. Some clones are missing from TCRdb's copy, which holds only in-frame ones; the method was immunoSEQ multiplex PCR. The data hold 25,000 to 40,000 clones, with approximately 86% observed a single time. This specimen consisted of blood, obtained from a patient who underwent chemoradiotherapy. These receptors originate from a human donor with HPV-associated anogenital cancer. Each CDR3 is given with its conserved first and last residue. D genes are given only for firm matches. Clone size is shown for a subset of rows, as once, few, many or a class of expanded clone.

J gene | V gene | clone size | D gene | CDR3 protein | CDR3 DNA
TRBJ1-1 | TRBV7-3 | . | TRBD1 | CASSFRDRNTEAFF | TGTGCCAGCAGCTTCCGGGACAGGAACACTGAAGCTTTCTTT
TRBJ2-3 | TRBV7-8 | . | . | CATKAVLGEDTQYF | TGTGCCACCAAGGCGGTCCTAGGAGAAGATACGCAGTATTTT
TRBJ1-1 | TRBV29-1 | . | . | CSVGSDLNTEAFF | TGCAGCGTTGGCTCCGACTTGAACACTGAAGCTTTCTTT
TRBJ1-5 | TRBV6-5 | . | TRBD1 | CASSYSTGGQPQHF | TGTGCCAGCAGTTACTCGACAGGGGGACAGCCCCAGCATTTT
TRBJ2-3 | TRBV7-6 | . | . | CASSPSPPSTDTQYF | TGTGCCAGCAGCCCTTCCCCCCCTAGCACAGATACGCAGTATTTT
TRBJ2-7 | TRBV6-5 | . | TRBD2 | CASSLLADNYEQYF | TGTGCCAGCAGTCTACTAGCGGATAACTACGAGCAGTACTTC
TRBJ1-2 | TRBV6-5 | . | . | CASIQQGSSGYTF | TGTGCCAGCATTCAGCAGGGCTCTAGTGGCTACACCTTC
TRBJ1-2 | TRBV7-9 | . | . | CASSLVEGYGYTF | TGTGCCAGCAGCTTAGTGGAAGGGTATGGCTACACCTTC
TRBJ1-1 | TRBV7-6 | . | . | CASTSGQDHTEAFF | TGTGCCAGCACCTCAGGGCAGGATCACACTGAAGCTTTCTTT
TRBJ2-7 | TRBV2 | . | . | CASSPQGFVGSYEQYF | TGTGCCAGCAGCCCTCAAGGTTTTGTGGGCTCCTACGAGCAGTACTTC
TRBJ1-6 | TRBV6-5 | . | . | CASSYLADPNSPLHF | TGTGCCAGCAGTTACCTGGCAGACCCCAATTCACCCCTCCACTTT
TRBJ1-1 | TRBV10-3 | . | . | CATQVGVDTEAFF | TGTGCCACCCAGGTAGGTGTCGACACTGAAGCTTTCTTT
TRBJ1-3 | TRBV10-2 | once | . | CASSEYGYSGNTIYF | TGCGCCAGCAGTGAATACGGATACTCTGGAAACACCATATATTTT
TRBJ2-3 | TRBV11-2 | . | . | CASSLVTGGTDTQYF | TGTGCCAGCAGCTTAGTCACGGGGGGCACAGATACGCAGTATTTT
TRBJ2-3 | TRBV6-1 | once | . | CASLTDTKPLTQYF | TGTGCCAGCCTGACCGATACTAAACCCCTGACGCAGTATTTT
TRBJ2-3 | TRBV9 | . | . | CASSVLRGGALSTDTQYF | TGTGCCAGCAGCGTGCTGAGGGGCGGGGCATTAAGCACAGATACGCAGTATTTT
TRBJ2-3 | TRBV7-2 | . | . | CASSPHTNTDTQYF | TGTGCCAGCAGCCCTCATACGAACACAGATACGCAGTATTTT